The present TCR beta chain was sequenced within a study of control samples from healthy donors and cancer patients. J was trimmed by 4 bases and V by 5 bases; bases with no gene match: 8. Per germline, CDR1 LNHDA and CDR2 SQIVND (reference sequence). CDR3 length equals 15 residues. Assay used: immunoSEQ multiplex PCR; TCRdb lists only in-frame clones, some missing. The data hold about 120,000 clones, with more than 70% observed a single time. The V gene is TRBV19, the J gene TRBJ1-2, with 9 bases matching TRBD1. The clonotype was recovered from a man aged 50-60 years in good health. Input material: blood. CDR3 coding DNA: TGTGCCAGTAGTGTAGGGACAGGGCCTGGCTATGGCTACACCTTC. Amino acids: CASSVGTGPGYGYTF.